The TCR beta chain described here comes from a study of blood T cell repertoires in COVID-19. Study in general: Acute and convalescent COVID-19 specimens originated in the United States, Italy and Spain. Nucleic acid was either cDNA or gDNA, and it came from T cells, B-cell-depleted T cells, or PBMCs.

V gave up 3 bases and J gave up 6 bases, with 11 bases separating them. Germline V gene data show CDR1 as KGHSH and CDR2 as LQKENI. The CDR3 contains 13 residues. Methods used by the authors: Amplification of reference gene primers was used by the study to estimate nucleated cell counts. Produced via immunoSEQ multiplex PCR; TCRdb's table is partial and in-frame only. The DNA was the basis for D and trimming; V, J and clone size are from that table. The sample carries 50,000 or so clones, 82% recorded once. The source is a man aged 40-49 years with acute or convalescent COVID-19. What was sequenced was peripheral blood. This rearrangement joins TRBV18 to TRBJ1-2, with D hard to call. The chain's CDR3 is CASSPRGSDGYTF. CDR3 bases: TGTGCCAGCTCACCCCGGGGATCAGATGGCTACACCTTC.